This T cell receptor beta chain was sequenced in a study of immune evolution from preneoplasia to lung adenocarcinoma. Histologic diagnosis was independently verified by two lung pathologists. Using immunoSEQ multiplex PCR, the repertoire was profiled, and TCRdb retains in-frame clones only, with some absent. The repertoire holds approximately 9,000 clones, about four fifths seen once, with 6% to 9.5% in the top ten. On this clone itself: The target antigen is unknown.

Study-wide findings and caveats: Top clone frequencies peaked in normal lung, apparently declining through invasive adenocarcinoma.

This CDR3 contains 18 residues. V lost 0 bases, J lost 0 bases, and 16 bases lay in between. Germline V gives CDR1 SGDLS, CDR2 YYNGEE. This sequence was found in a person between 60 and 80 years old with lung adenocarcinoma. Sequencing used FFPE adjacent normal lung tissue. V is TRBV9 and J is TRBJ1-3; D unclear. CDR3 coding DNA: TGTGCCAGCAGCGTAGCGGATGGTTGGGGAGGCTCTGGAAACACCATATATTTT. Its translation is CASSVADGWGGSGNTIYF.